The 21 T cell receptor beta chains below all came from one sample that was sequenced in a study of PD-1 blockade in classical Hodgkin lymphoma. Specified time point: newly diagnosed, previously untreated cHL patient sample. Starting with thawed PBMCs, CD4+ T cells were purified by magnetic negative selection. Data came from immunoSEQ multiplex PCR; TCRdb stores just in-frame clones and leaves some out. The sample carries almost 20,000 clones, approximately 82% recorded once. Sequenced: CD4+ T cells from blood. These receptor sequences come from a human donor with classical Hodgkin lymphoma.

This sequence joins TRBV25-1 and TRBJ1-2; a weak D match, TRBD1 (5 bases). Germline assignment: CDR1 MGHDK and CDR2 SYGVNS. V shed 1 base and J shed 0 bases, with 9 bases lying between them. The CDR3 length is 15 residues. CDR3 nucleotides: TGTGCCAGCAGTGAATGGGGCAGAACTAACTATGGCTACACCTTC. Protein sequence: CASSEWGRTNYGYTF.

The genes are TRBV10-2 and TRBJ2-1; possible D gene TRBD2, 6 bases. The germline gives CDR1 WSHSY, CDR2 SAAADI. The CDR3 has 12 residues. V dropped 5 bases and J dropped 6 bases, with 8 bases sitting between them. This CDR3 reads CASSPAGNEQFF. The CDR3 DNA sequence: TGCGCCAGCAGTCCAGCGGGCAATGAGCAGTTCTTC.

CDR3: CASRPQGTYGYTF. The CDR3 nucleotides read TGTGCCAGCAGACCCCAGGGGACCTATGGCTACACCTTC. The gene calls are TRBV28 and TRBJ1-2; D perhaps matches TRBD1 (6 bases). The CDR3 is 13 residues long. Germline values: CDR1 MDHEN, CDR2 SYDVKM. Trimming pared 6 bases from V and 4 bases from J, leaving 12 bases between.

The chain joins TRBV4-2 to TRBJ2-7; TRBD1 might be the D (5 bases). Germline V CDR1 and CDR2: LGHNA, YNFKEQ. The CDR3 loop spans 14 amino acids. V shed 4 bases and J shed 5 bases, with 15 bases lying between them. CDR3 protein: CASSPSQSRDEQYF. CDR3 DNA sequence: TGTGCCAGCAGCCCCTCCCAGAGCAGGGACGAGCAGTACTTC.

The chain recombines TRBV28 with TRBJ2-3; maybe TRBD1 (6 bases). With 7 bases removed from V and 7 bases from J, the gap between germline ends came to 9 bases. Looked up from germline, CDR1 is MDHEN and CDR2 is SYDVKM. CDR3 length: 11 amino acids. CDR3 in DNA: TGTGCCAGCACCAGGGGAAATACGCAGTATTTT. Its translation: CASTRGNTQYF. Together with reference TRBV28 and TRBJ2-3, the CDR3 gives the full variable domain: DVKVTQSSRYLVKRTGEKVFLECVQDMDHENMFWYRQDPGLGLRLIYFSYDVKMKEKGDIPEGYSVSREKKERFSLILESASTNQTSMYLCASTRGNTQYFGPGTRLTVL.

The V and J genes are TRBV28 and TRBJ1-4; D may be TRBD1 (5 bases). Trimming left V 3 bases short and J 3 bases short, with 17 bases between. CDR1 MDHEN and CDR2 SYDVKM come from the germline V gene. The CDR3 spans 17 residues. The CDR3 loop reads CASSFPAGLLANEKLFF. DNA of the CDR3: TGTGCCAGCAGTTTCCCTGCAGGGTTGCTAGCTAATGAAAAACTGTTTTTT.

V and J are TRBV11-3 and TRBJ1-5; D is possibly TRBD1 (5 bases). Germline loops: CDR1 SGHNT, CDR2 YENEEA. V lost 5 bases and J lost 3, with 11 bases in between. The CDR3 is 14 residues long. The CDR3 nucleotides are TGTGCCAGCAGCCAGGGTTGGAACAATCAGCCCCAGCATTTT. This encodes CASSQGWNNQPQHF.

The CDR3 reads CASSLEAGPQRGAFF. CDR3 in DNA: TGTGCCAGCAGTTTAGAGGCCGGGCCCCAGCGGGGAGCTTTCTTT. The V gene is TRBV28, the J gene TRBJ1-1; D ambiguous. Between the trimmed V and J ends, which lost 2 bases and 10 bases, there was a span of 20 bases. CDR1 MDHEN and CDR2 SYDVKM come from the germline V gene. This CDR3 is built from 15 residues.

V is TRBV19 and J is TRBJ2-1; 12 nucleotides line up with TRBD2. Germline V gene data show CDR1 as LNHDA and CDR2 as SQIVND (reference sequence). J gave up 0 bases and V 7 bases, and 19 bases lay outside the gene matches. This CDR3 has 21 amino acids. CDR3: CASIQGAGTSGPHSSYNEQFF. The CDR3 region has the DNA TGTGCCAGTATACAGGGGGCAGGGACTAGCGGGCCCCATAGCTCCTACAATGAGCAGTTCTTC.

The chain uses TRBV13 and TRBJ2-3; no definite D call. Germline assignment: CDR1 PRHDT and CDR2 FYEKMQ (reference sequence). This CDR3 comprises 12 residues. V lost 5 bases and J lost 4, with 7 bases in between. The CDR3 loop reads CASSDAADTQYF. In nucleotides, the CDR3 is TGTGCCAGCAGCGACGCAGCAGATACGCAGTATTTT.

A single count supports this clone. Within the sample, other DNA sequences also encode this same CDR3. This chain joins TRBV5-4 and TRBJ2-7; no clear D gene. Trimming took 0 bases from V and 0 from J, leaving 7 bases between them. Germline V gene data show CDR1 as SGHNT and CDR2 as YYREEE (reference sequence). The CDR3 has 14 amino acids. The CDR3 spells CASSLGPYSYEQYF. The CDR3 nucleotides read TGTGCCAGCAGCTTGGGACCGTACTCCTACGAGCAGTACTTC.

The chain links TRBV11-2 to TRBJ2-7; TRBD2 matches 13 bases. Germline CDR1 SGHAT, CDR2 FQNNGV. The V and J ends lost 1 base and 4 bases, in that order; junction bases with no gene match: 4. This CDR3 is built from 16 residues. The CDR3 nucleotides read TGTGCCAGCAGCTTAGGGACTAGCGGGAGCGGGTACGAGCAGTACTTC. Translation gives CASSLGTSGSGYEQYF.

The chain carries TRBV6-1 and TRBJ2-1, with unresolved D. CDR1 is MNHNS and CDR2 is SASEGT in the germline V gene. Deletions cut 2 bases from V and 6 bases from J, with 14 bases between. This CDR3 comprises 15 residues. The CDR3 sequence: CASSERVSQANEQFF. DNA for the CDR3: TGTGCCAGCAGTGAAAGGGTGTCGCAGGCCAATGAGCAGTTCTTC.

The rearrangement links TRBV5-1 to TRBJ1-1; 9 bases fit TRBD1. After removal of 4 bases from V and 1 base from J, the junction contained 8 bases not matched to a gene. The germline V gene encodes CDR1 SGHRS and CDR2 YFSETQ. This CDR3 is built from 16 residues. The CDR3 DNA sequence: TGCGCCAGCAGCCCCGGGACAGGGAGTCAGAACACTGAAGCTTTCTTT. This gives the protein CASSPGTGSQNTEAFF.

V gene TRBV2 combines with J gene TRBJ2-7; D tentatively fits TRBD1 or TRBD2 (6 bases each). The CDR3 has 13 residues. V dropped 1 base and J dropped 6 bases, with 10 bases sitting between them. Per germline, CDR1 SNHLY and CDR2 FYNNEI. The CDR3 sequence: CASSEDPGAEQYF. In DNA, the CDR3 is TGTGCCAGCAGTGAAGATCCGGGGGCCGAGCAGTACTTC.

This CDR3 is CASSPRAGDEAFF. Here the CDR3 DNA reads TGCGCCAGCAGCCCCCGGGCAGGGGATGAAGCTTTCTTT. The chain carries TRBV5-1 and TRBJ1-1; D is perhaps TRBD1 (6 bases). The CDR3 is 13 amino acids. Per the germline V gene, CDR1 is SGHRS and CDR2 is YFSETQ. V was pared by 4 bases and J by 7 bases, with 14 bases between.

The genes are TRBV27 and TRBJ2-3; 7 bases match TRBD1. Unmatched junction bases numbered 3, after V lost 7 bases and J lost 2 bases. The CDR3 length is 13 residues. From germline, CDR1 is MNHEY and CDR2 SMNVEV (reference sequence). The chain's CDR3 is CASTDRYTDTQYF. The DNA for the CDR3 is TGTGCCAGCACGGACAGGTACACAGATACGCAGTATTTT.

The V gene is TRBV29-1, the J gene TRBJ2-7, with D possibly being TRBD1 (6 bases). The germline V and J ends were trimmed by 7 bases and 7 bases, with 17 bases remaining between them. The germline V gene has CDR1 SQVTM and CDR2 ANQGSEA. CDR3 length equals 12 residues. In DNA, the CDR3 is TGCAGCGCGGGGATGAGCAGGGGAGAGCAGTACTTC. Protein: CSAGMSRGEQYF.

The rearrangement uses TRBV28 and TRBJ2-7; D is possibly TRBD1 (6 bases). The CDR3 runs to 11 residues. Germline lookup yields CDR1 MDHEN and CDR2 SYDVKM. V lost 7 bases and J lost 4, with 8 bases in between. The CDR3 loop is CASTRGYEQYF. CDR3 DNA sequence: TGTGCCAGCACCAGGGGTTACGAGCAGTACTTC.

The rearrangement links TRBV7-8 to TRBJ1-2; D remains ambiguous. Per the germline V gene, CDR1 is SGHVS and CDR2 is FQNEAQ. The CDR3 contains 18 residues. Trimming removed 1 base at V and 8 bases at J, with 26 bases between. The CDR3 loop reads CASSLVRPDLTAFWGYTF. CDR3 nucleotides: TGTGCCAGCAGCTTAGTACGACCTGACCTTACCGCCTTTTGGGGCTACACCTTC. The variable domain in full, completed from reference TRBV7-8 and TRBJ1-2, reads GAGVSQSPRYKVAKRGQDVALRCDPISGHVSLFWYQQALGQGPEFLTYFQNEAQLDKSGLPSDRFFAERPEGSVSTLKIQRTQQEDSAVYLCASSLVRPDLTAFWGYTFGSGTRLTVV.

This clone was counted a few times. Additional DNA sequences in this sample encode the identical CDR3. This sequence joins TRBV6-5 and TRBJ2-7; TRBD1 aligns across 7 bases. Germline V gene data show CDR1 as MNHEY and CDR2 as SVGAGI. CDR3 length: 14 amino acids. Trimming at V came to 2 bases and at J to 0 bases, leaving 1 base not matched to a gene. In DNA form, the CDR3 reads TGTGCCAGCAGTTACAGGGGGCTCTCCTACGAGCAGTACTTC. Translated: CASSYRGLSYEQYF.